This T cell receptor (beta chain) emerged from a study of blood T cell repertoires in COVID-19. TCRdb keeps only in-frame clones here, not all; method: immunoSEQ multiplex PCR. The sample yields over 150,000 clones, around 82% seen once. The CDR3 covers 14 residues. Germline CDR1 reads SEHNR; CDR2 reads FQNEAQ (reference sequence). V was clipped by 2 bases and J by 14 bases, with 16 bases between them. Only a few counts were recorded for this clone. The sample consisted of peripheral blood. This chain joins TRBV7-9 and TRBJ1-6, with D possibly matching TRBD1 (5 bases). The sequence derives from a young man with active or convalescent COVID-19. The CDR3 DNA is TGTGCCAGCAGCTTATCAGCTTCGGGGGGGACCCTCCACTTT. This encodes CASSLSASGGTLHF.